These T cell receptor beta chains were read from a single sample in a study of blood T cell dynamics during melanoma immunotherapy. Some clones are missing from TCRdb's copy, which holds only in-frame ones; the method was immunoSEQ multiplex PCR. Of some 5,600 clones in the sample, about 88% were seen once. This specimen was blood, taken from a patient treated with checkpoint blockade. The receptors derive from a human donor with melanoma. The CDR3 runs from the conserved cysteine through the conserved F or W. The D gene is left open where the match is weak. Expanded clones get a size class; other rows say once, few or many, or leave the size out.

NA | TRBJ1-5 | TRBV5-6 | NA | CALDRDSNQPQHF | TGTGCCCTGGACAGAGATAGCAATCAGCCCCAGCATTTT
TRBD1 | TRBJ2-7 | TRBV5-4 | NA | CASSPPGTAFYEQYF | TGTGCCAGCAGCCCGCCCGGGACAGCATTTTACGAGCAGTACTTC
TRBD1 | TRBJ2-7 | TRBV15 | NA | CATSKDRGINEQYF | TGTGCCACCAGTAAAGACAGGGGAATTAACGAGCAGTACTTC
NA | TRBJ1-6 | TRBV30 | NA | CAWSEIGRNNSPLHF | TGTGCCTGGAGTGAAATTGGCAGAAATAATTCACCCCTCCACTTT
NA | TRBJ1-2 | TRBV28 | NA | CASSLWNQGGLANYGYTF | TGTGCCAGCAGTTTATGGAATCAGGGAGGATTAGCTAACTATGGCTACACCTTC
NA | TRBJ2-3 | TRBV7-8 | NA | CASSFEGRTQYF | TGTGCCAGCAGCTTCGAGGGGCGTACGCAGTATTTT
NA | TRBJ2-7 | TRBV7-2 | few | CASSLVSGEGYEQYF | TGTGCCAGCAGCTTAGTTTCCGGCGAGGGCTACGAGCAGTACTTC
NA | TRBJ2-1 | TRBV4-1 | once | CASSLTLQGEDNEQFF | TGCGCCAGCAGCCTAACACTCCAGGGAGAGGACAATGAGCAGTTCTTC
TRBD2 | TRBJ2-2 | TRBV7-3 | NA | CASSWAGETGELFF | TGTGCCAGCAGCTGGGCGGGGGAGACCGGGGAGCTGTTTTTT
TRBD2 | TRBJ2-1 | TRBV5-1 | NA | CASSLAGTSGLNEQFF | TGCGCCAGCAGCTTGGCGGGAACTAGCGGTCTCAATGAGCAGTTCTTC
NA | TRBJ2-5 | TRBV29-1 | NA | CSASRPPQETQYF | TGCAGCGCCTCCCGACCGCCCCAAGAGACCCAGTACTTC
NA | TRBJ2-6 | TRBV4-3 | NA | CASSQESGAGANVLTF | TGCGCCAGCAGCCAAGAATCAGGGGCTGGGGCCAACGTCCTGACTTTC
TRBD1 | TRBJ2-1 | TRBV7-2 | NA | CASSLGTGISYNEQFF | TGTGCCAGCAGCTTAGGGACAGGGATCTCCTACAATGAGCAGTTCTTC
NA | TRBJ1-2 | TRBV7-2 | NA | CASSLGSAGAGYTF | TGTGCCAGCAGCTTAGGATCGGCGGGGGCTGGCTACACCTTC
TRBD1 | TRBJ1-4 | TRBV27 | NA | CASSPLGQGMGKLFF | TGTGCCAGCAGTCCCCTAGGACAGGGGATGGGAAAACTGTTTTTT
TRBD2 | TRBJ2-6 | TRBV9 | NA | CASSALRGGPTSGANVLTF | TGTGCCAGCAGCGCCCTCCGCGGGGGGCCAACCTCTGGGGCCAACGTCCTGACTTTC
TRBD1 | TRBJ1-2 | TRBV6-6 | NA | CASSPIQDRADGYTF | TGTGCCAGCAGTCCAATCCAGGACAGGGCGGATGGCTACACCTTC
NA | TRBJ1-5 | TRBV7-8 | NA | CASSLDSANQPQHF | TGTGCCAGCAGCTTAGACAGCGCTAATCAGCCCCAGCATTTT
TRBD2 | TRBJ2-3 | TRBV7-2 | NA | CASSLVAGGSDTQYF | TGTGCCAGCAGCTTAGTGGCGGGGGGGTCAGATACGCAGTATTTT
TRBD1 | TRBJ2-1 | TRBV4-3 | NA | CASSQDFRDSHNEQFF | TGCGCCAGCAGCCAAGACTTCCGGGACAGCCACAATGAGCAGTTCTTC
TRBD1 | TRBJ1-6 | TRBV10-3 | NA | CAILSDRGGSPLHF | TGTGCCATCTTGTCCGACAGGGGAGGTTCACCCCTCCACTTT
TRBD2 | TRBJ2-7 | TRBV5-6 | once | CASSPGLAAYEQYF | TGTGCCAGCAGCCCGGGACTAGCGGCCTACGAGCAGTACTTC
TRBD1 | TRBJ2-5 | TRBV29-1 | once | CSVDRGRGETQYF | TGCAGCGTCGACAGGGGCCGCGGGGAGACCCAGTACTTC
NA | TRBJ1-5 | TRBV19 | NA | CASTQWGLGQPQHF | TGTGCCAGTACGCAGTGGGGGCTCGGTCAGCCCCAGCATTTT
TRBD1 | TRBJ1-6 | TRBV11-2 | once | CASSPDRDLYNSPLHF | TGTGCCAGCAGCCCTGACAGGGACTTATATAATTCACCCCTCCACTTT
NA | TRBJ2-2 | TRBV19 | NA | CASTLGIHTGELFF | TGTGCCAGTACTCTTGGGATCCACACCGGGGAGCTGTTTTTT
NA | TRBJ2-7 | TRBV6-6 | NA | CASVRSPYEQYF | TGTGCCAGCGTGAGGTCTCCCTACGAGCAGTACTTC
TRBD1 | TRBJ2-7 | TRBV4-1 | NA | CASSLRTGTYEQYF | TGCGCCAGCAGCTTAAGGACAGGAACCTACGAGCAGTACTTC
TRBD1 | TRBJ1-2 | TRBV19 | NA | CASKQNRGRGYTF | TGTGCCAGTAAGCAAAACAGGGGCCGCGGCTACACCTTC
NA | TRBJ1-5 | TRBV21-1 | NA | CASSTLRGRGSQPQHF | TGTGCCAGCAGCACCTTGAGGGGCAGGGGAAGTCAGCCCCAGCATTTT
NA | TRBJ2-5 | TRBV9 | NA | CASSEGDTYLSTQYF | TGTGCCAGCAGCGAGGGGGACACCTATCTGTCGACCCAGTACTTC
NA | TRBJ1-6 | TRBV6-5 | NA | CASSPRVGNSPLHF | TGTGCCAGCAGTCCCCGGGTGGGAAATTCACCCCTCCACTTT
NA | TRBJ2-3 | TRBV6-6 | few | CASSYSRVADTQYF | TGTGCCAGCAGTTACTCTCGCGTCGCAGATACGCAGTATTTT
NA | TRBJ2-7 | TRBV29-1 | few | CSAGTEVSEQYF | TGCAGCGCCGGGACTGAAGTAAGCGAGCAGTACTTC
TRBD1 | TRBJ2-3 | TRBV5-8 | NA | CASSLGGQGLDTQYF | TGTGCCAGCAGCTTGGGGGGACAGGGATTAGATACGCAGTATTTT
TRBD1 | TRBJ2-3 | TRBV19 | NA | CASRDSGTGGFQDTQYF | TGTGCCAGTAGGGACTCAGGGACAGGGGGCTTTCAAGATACGCAGTATTTT
NA | TRBJ2-5 | TRBV4-1 | NA | CASSQSVLAGETQYF | TGCGCCAGCAGCCAATCGGTACTAGCCGGGGAGACCCAGTACTTC
NA | TRBJ2-2 | TRBV6-4 | once | CASSELADTGELFF | TGTGCCAGCAGTGAACTAGCAGACACCGGGGAGCTGTTTTTT
TRBD1 | TRBJ1-4 | TRBV4-1 | NA | CASSQDRDRGRTNEKLFF | TGCGCCAGCAGCCAAGACCGGGACAGGGGGCGAACTAATGAAAAACTGTTTTTT
TRBD2 | TRBJ2-3 | TRBV6-5 | NA | CASSLLGGRGTDTQYF | TGTGCCAGCAGTTTACTTGGGGGGAGGGGCACAGATACGCAGTATTTT
NA | TRBJ1-2 | TRBV7-9 | NA | CASSPGVRNYGYTF | TGTGCCAGCAGCCCCGGGGTCAGAAACTATGGCTACACCTTC
NA | TRBJ1-5 | TRBV4-1 | NA | CASSQDRGDGNQPQHF | TGCGCCAGCAGCCAAGATCGAGGGGATGGGAATCAGCCCCAGCATTTT